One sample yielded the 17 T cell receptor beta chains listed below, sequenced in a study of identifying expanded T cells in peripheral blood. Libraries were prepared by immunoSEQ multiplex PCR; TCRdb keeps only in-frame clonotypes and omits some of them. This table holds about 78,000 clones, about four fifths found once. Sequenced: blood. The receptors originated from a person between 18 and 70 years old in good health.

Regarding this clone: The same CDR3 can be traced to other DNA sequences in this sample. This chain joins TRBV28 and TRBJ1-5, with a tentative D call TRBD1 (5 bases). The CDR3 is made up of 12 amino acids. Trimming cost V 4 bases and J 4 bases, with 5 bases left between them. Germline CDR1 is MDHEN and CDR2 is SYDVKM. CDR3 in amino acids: CASSSGNQPQHF. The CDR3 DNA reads TGTGCCAGCAGTTCAGGGAATCAGCCCCAGCATTTT.

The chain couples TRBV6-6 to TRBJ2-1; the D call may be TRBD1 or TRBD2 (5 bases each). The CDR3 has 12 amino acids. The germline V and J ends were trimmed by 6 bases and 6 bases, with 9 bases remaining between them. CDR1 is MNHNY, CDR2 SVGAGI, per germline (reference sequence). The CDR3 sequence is CASRSGGNEQFF. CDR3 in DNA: TGTGCCAGCAGAAGTGGGGGCAATGAGCAGTTCTTC.

CDR3 amino acids: CASSPRGEQETQYF. DNA of the CDR3: TGTGCCAGCAGCCCTAGAGGGGAGCAAGAGACCCAGTACTTC. The rearrangement uses TRBV7-9 and TRBJ2-5, with D tentatively TRBD1 or TRBD2 (5 bases each). CDR1 is SEHNR, CDR2 FQNEAQ, per germline (reference sequence). The CDR3 runs to 14 residues. Trimming shortened V by 5 bases and J by 2 bases, and 12 bases separated the two germline ends.

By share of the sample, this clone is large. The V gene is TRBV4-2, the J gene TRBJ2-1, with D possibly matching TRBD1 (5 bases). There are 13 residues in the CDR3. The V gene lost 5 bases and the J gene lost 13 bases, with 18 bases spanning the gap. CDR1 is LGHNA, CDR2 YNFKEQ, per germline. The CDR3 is CASSDRIREDQFF. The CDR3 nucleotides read TGTGCCAGCAGCGATAGGATCAGGGAAGATCAGTTCTTC.

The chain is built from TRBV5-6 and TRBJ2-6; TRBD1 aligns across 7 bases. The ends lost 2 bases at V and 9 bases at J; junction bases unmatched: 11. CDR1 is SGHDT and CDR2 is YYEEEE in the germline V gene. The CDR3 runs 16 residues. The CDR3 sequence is CASSFTTGESYNVLTF. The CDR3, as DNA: TGTGCCAGCAGCTTCACTACAGGGGAATCGTACAACGTCCTGACTTTC. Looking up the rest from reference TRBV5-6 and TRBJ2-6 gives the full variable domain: DAGVTQSPTHLIKTRGQQVTLRCSPKSGHDTVSWYQQALGQGPQFIFQYYEEEERQRGNFPDRFSGHQFPNYSSELNVNALLLGDSALYLCASSFTTGESYNVLTFGAGSRLTVL.

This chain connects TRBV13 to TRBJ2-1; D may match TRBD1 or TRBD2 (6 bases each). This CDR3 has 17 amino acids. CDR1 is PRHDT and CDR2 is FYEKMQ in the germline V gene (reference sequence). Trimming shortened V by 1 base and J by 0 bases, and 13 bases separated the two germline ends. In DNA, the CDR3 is TGTGCCAGCAGCTTAGCTAGGGGGGATAGCTCCTACAATGAGCAGTTCTTC. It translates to CASSLARGDSSYNEQFF.

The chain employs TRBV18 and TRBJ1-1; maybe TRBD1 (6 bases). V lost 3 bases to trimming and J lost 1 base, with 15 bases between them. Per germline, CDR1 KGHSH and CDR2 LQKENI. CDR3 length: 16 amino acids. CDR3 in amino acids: CASSPQSQGSNTEAFF. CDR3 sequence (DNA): TGTGCCAGCTCACCGCAATCACAGGGCTCGAACACTGAAGCTTTCTTT.

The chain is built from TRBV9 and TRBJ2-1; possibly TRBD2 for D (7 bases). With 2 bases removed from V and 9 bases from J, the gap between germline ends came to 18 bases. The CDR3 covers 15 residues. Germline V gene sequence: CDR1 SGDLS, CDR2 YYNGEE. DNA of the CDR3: TGTGCCAGCAGCGTTGGAGGGGGGGTTCTAAGTGAGCAGTTCTTC. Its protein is CASSVGGGVLSEQFF. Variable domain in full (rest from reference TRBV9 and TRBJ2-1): DSGVTQTPKHLITATGQRVTLRCSPRSGDLSVYWYQQSLDQGLQFLIQYYNGEERAKGNILERFSAQQFPDLHSELNLSSLELGDSALYFCASSVGGGVLSEQFFGPGTRLTVL.

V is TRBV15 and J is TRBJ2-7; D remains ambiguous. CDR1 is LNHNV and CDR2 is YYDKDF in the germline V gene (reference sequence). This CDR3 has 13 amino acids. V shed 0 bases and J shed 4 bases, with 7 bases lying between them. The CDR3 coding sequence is TGTGCCACCAGCAGAGATCCCGGATACGAGCAGTACTTC. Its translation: CATSRDPGYEQYF.

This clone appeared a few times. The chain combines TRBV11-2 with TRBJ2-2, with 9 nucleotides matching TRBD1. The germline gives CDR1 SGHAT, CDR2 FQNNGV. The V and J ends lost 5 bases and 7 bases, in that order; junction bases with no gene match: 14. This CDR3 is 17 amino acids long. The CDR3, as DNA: TGTGCCAGCAGCACACAACGGGACAGGGTTAAAGGCGGGGAGCTGTTTTTT. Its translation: CASSTQRDRVKGGELFF.

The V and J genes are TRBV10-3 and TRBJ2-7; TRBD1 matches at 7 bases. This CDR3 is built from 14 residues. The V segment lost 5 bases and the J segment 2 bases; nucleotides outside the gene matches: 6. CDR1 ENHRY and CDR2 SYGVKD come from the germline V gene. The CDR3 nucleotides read TGTGCCATCAGTCGGGCGACAGGGCCCTACGAGCAGTACTTC. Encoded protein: CAISRATGPYEQYF.

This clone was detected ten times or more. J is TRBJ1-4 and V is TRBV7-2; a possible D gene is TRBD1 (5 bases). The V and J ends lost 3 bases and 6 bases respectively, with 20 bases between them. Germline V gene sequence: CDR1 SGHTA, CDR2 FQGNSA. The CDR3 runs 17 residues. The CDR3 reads CASSFFSGGRGDEKLFF. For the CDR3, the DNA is TGTGCCAGCAGCTTTTTCTCAGGAGGCCGAGGGGATGAAAAACTGTTTTTT.

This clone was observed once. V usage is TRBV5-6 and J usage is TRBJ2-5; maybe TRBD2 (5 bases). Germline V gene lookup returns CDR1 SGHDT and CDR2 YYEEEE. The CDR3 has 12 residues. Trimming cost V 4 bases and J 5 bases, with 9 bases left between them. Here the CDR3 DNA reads TGTGCCAGCAGCCCGGGGTGGGAGACCCAGTACTTC. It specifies CASSPGWETQYF.

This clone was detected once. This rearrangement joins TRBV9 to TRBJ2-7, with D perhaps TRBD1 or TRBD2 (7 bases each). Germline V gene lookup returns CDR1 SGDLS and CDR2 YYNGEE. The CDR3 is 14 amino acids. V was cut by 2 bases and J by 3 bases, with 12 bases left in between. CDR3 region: CASSVGGGVYEQYF. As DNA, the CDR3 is TGTGCCAGCAGCGTGGGAGGGGGCGTCTACGAGCAGTACTTC.

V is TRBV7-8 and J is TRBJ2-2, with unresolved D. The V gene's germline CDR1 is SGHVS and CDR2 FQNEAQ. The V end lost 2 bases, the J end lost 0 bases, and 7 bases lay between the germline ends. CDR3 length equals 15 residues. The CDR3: CASSLSASNTGELFF. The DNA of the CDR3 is TGTGCCAGCAGCTTATCGGCGTCGAACACCGGGGAGCTGTTTTTT.

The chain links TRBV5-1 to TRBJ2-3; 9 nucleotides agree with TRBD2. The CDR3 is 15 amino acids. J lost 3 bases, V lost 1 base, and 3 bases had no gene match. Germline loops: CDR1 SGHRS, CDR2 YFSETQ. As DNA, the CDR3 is TGCGCCAGCAGCTTGCAGACTAGCGGAACAGATACGCAGTATTTT. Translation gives CASSLQTSGTDTQYF.

The CDR3 sequence is CASSPSAEGEQYF. The CDR3 nucleotides read TGCGCCAGCAGCCCAAGTGCGGAGGGAGAGCAGTACTTC. The chain joins TRBV5-1 to TRBJ2-7, with D perhaps TRBD2 (6 bases). The CDR3 extends over 13 amino acids. Between the trimmed V and J ends, which lost 4 bases and 7 bases, there was a span of 15 bases. Looked up from germline, CDR1 is SGHRS and CDR2 is YFSETQ.